This TCR beta chain came from a study of T cell repertoires in aging, cancer and after chemotherapy. The study, taken as a whole, reports: Across the chemotherapy interval, each cancer cohort showed higher median generation probability, suggesting thymic rebound. Healthy donors lost TCR diversity with age mainly through richness, cancer patients through richness and evenness.

TCR beta rearrangements were amplified from peripheral blood genomic DNA. In the case of this clonotype: Antigen unknown.

The ends were cut back, 3 bases at V and 4 bases at J, with 4 bases in the middle. The CDR3 runs to 11 residues. In germline, CDR1 is MNHNS, CDR2 SASEGT. Rearranged V-D-J TRB sequences were amplified with a mixed TRB-A/B primer pool. A single record per CDR3 protein comes from TCRdb applying MiXCR to the multiplex PCR reads. The table lists about 11,000 distinct CDR3 sequences, 35% to 50% of them singletons, with roughly 7.4% in the top ten. The specimen was blood. This receptor was identified in a human donor in good health. The V and J genes are TRBV6-1 and TRBJ2-7; D call uncertain. The CDR3 sequence is CASSEGYEQYF. The CDR3 DNA sequence: TGTGCCAGCAGTGAGGGGTACGAGCAGTACTTC.